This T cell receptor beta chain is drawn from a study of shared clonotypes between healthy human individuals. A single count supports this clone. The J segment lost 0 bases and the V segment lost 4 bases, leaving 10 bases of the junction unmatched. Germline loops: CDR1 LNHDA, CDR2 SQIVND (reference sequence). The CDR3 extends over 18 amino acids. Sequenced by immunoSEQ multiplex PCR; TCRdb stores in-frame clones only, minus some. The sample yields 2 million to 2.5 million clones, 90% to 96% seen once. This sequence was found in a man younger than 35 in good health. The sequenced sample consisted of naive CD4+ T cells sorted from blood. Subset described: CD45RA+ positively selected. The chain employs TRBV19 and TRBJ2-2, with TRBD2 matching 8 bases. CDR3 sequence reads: CASSREIAGKTNTGELFF. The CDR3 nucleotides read TGTGCCAGTAGTAGGGAGATAGCGGGGAAAACGAACACCGGGGAGCTGTTTTTT.